This T cell receptor (beta chain) was sequenced in a study of a mutant IDH1 vaccine in newly diagnosed glioma. A remark on this clone: Its antigen is still unknown.

Time point in this sample: week 11, during vaccination. Alongside topical imiquimod, each dose of vaccine comprised 300 ug of mutant IDH1 20-mer peptide. Clones were sequenced by immunoSEQ multiplex PCR, and TCRdb holds only the in-frame ones, with some missing. The table has some 120,000 clones, around 77% seen once. Germline V gene data show CDR1 as SGHTS and CDR2 as YDEGEE. The CDR3 runs to 16 residues. The V end was cut by 3 bases, the J end by 2 bases, with 18 bases between. This TCR derives from a man aged 40-49 years with glioma. This specimen consisted of PBMCs, obtained from a glioma patient whose treatment included an IDH1 peptide vaccine. The rearrangement links TRBV5-8 to TRBJ2-7; D might be TRBD1 or TRBD2, each matching 6 bases. CDR3 protein: CASSSSWGARTYEQYF. CDR3 nucleotides: TGTGCCAGCAGCTCCTCCTGGGGGGCCAGGACCTACGAGCAGTACTTC.